This entry lists 2 T cell receptor beta chains sequenced from one sample in a study of blood T cell repertoires in COVID-19. The protocol was immunoSEQ multiplex PCR, while the TCRdb copy is restricted to in-frame clones and leaves out a portion. Among 130,000 to 150,000 clones listed, around 85% were seen once. Sequences were obtained from PBMCs or T cells enriched from blood (not recorded which). The receptors were sampled from a man in his forties or fifties who had recovered from COVID-19.

This chain connects TRBV5-1 to TRBJ2-5; D might be TRBD2 (6 bases). Trimming removed 4 bases from V and 5 bases from J, with 9 bases in between. This CDR3 contains 12 residues. Germline values: CDR1 SGHRS, CDR2 YFSETQ. CDR3 coding DNA: TGCGCCAGCAGCGTCGCGGGGGAGACCCAGTACTTC. Translating gives CASSVAGETQYF.

V gene TRBV6-5 combines with J gene TRBJ1-3; TRBD1 matches 7 bases. The CDR3 is made up of 14 amino acids. Germline loops: CDR1 MNHEY, CDR2 SVGAGI. V shed 2 bases and J 8 bases; nucleotides not matched to a gene: 6. In DNA form, the CDR3 reads TGTGCCAGCAGTTACGCAACAGGGGTGGACACCATATATTTT. It is translated as CASSYATGVDTIYF.